This record looks at one T cell receptor (beta chain) sequence and its context. As processed by the authors: Researchers report that nucleated cell counts were estimated from reference gene primer amplification. Produced via immunoSEQ multiplex PCR; TCRdb's table is partial and in-frame only. For V, J and clone size, that table is used; D and trimming come from the DNA. Of about 300,000 clones in the sample, approximately 90% were seen once. Trimming removed 1 base from V and 7 bases from J, with 11 bases in between. Germline-derived CDR1 and CDR2 are GTSNPN and SVGIG (reference sequence). There are 13 residues in the CDR3. This entry belongs to a study of blood T cell repertoires in COVID-19. Overall study: COVID-19 samples, acute and convalescent, were from the United States, Italy and Spain. Sample material is recorded as cDNA or gDNA derived from T cells, B-cell-depleted T cells, or PBMCs.

The clonotype was recovered from a woman aged 25 to 39 who had recovered from COVID-19. The sample consisted of PBMCs or T cells enriched from blood (not recorded which). The chain links TRBV30 to TRBJ1-5; possibly TRBD1 for D (6 bases). Here the CDR3 reads CAWSATGFQPQHF. The CDR3 DNA reads as TGTGCCTGGAGTGCAACAGGGTTCCAGCCCCAGCATTTT.